This TCR beta chain came from a study of blood T cell repertoires in COVID-19. Study information: Sources were T cells, B-cell-depleted T cells, or PBMCs; the material itself was cDNA or gDNA.

As handled by the study authors: It was from reference gene primer amplification that nucleated cell counts were estimated. The protocol was immunoSEQ multiplex PCR, while the TCRdb copy is restricted to in-frame clones and leaves out a portion. V, J and clone size are taken as reported in that table, and D and trimming were inferred from the DNA itself. The table includes 250,000 to 300,000 clones, about 81% detected once. Donors were grouped by their self-reported clinical history. With 3 bases clipped from V and 6 bases from J, the junction kept 10 bases outside the gene matches. The CDR3 is 17 residues long.

The V and J genes are TRBV23-1 and TRBJ1-5, with 11 bases identical to TRBD1. TRBV23-1 carries the ORF label, with uncertain function. Sequences were obtained from PBMCs or T cells enriched from blood (not recorded which). The clonotype was recovered from a man aged 30 to 39 with acute COVID-19. The CDR3 is CASSHLDRDRGTQPQHF. DNA for the CDR3: TGCGCCAGCAGTCATTTAGACCGGGACAGGGGGACTCAGCCCCAGCATTTT.